This is a list of T cell receptor beta chains from one sample in a study of blood T cell repertoires in COVID-19. Sequenced by immunoSEQ multiplex PCR; TCRdb stores in-frame clones only, minus some. This repertoire shows 150,000 or so clones, about 74% found once; its top ten account for about 3%. Material for sequencing was peripheral blood. Every receptor here comes from a woman older than 75 with acute or convalescent COVID-19. The CDR3 runs from the conserved cysteine through the conserved F or W. A D gene is named only where the DNA matches it firmly. The size of a clone is reported for some rows only, either as once, few or many, or as a class for expanded clones.

>NA|16|TRBJ2-3|TRBV5-1|NA
CASSLGSKSPLDTQYF
TGCGCCAGCAGCTTGGGGTCGAAAAGCCCGCTAGATACGCAGTATTTT
>NA|15|TRBJ1-5|TRBV19|NA
CASSMGRYSNQPQHF
TGTGCCAGTAGTATGGGCAGATATAGCAATCAGCCCCAGCATTTT
>TRBD1|15|TRBJ2-7|TRBV6-2/TRBV6-3|NA
CASSQGQGTPYEQYF
TGTGCCAGCAGTCAGGGACAGGGAACTCCCTACGAGCAGTACTTC
>NA|16|TRBJ2-7|TRBV5-4|few
CASSLEGGAESYEQYF
TGTGCCAGCAGCTTGGAGGGCGGGGCGGAATCCTACGAGCAGTACTTC
>NA|14|TRBJ2-3|TRBV4-2|NA
CASSQELAADTQYF
TGTGCCAGCAGCCAAGAGTTAGCGGCAGATACGCAGTATTTT
>NA|12|TRBJ2-2|TRBV21-1|NA
CASTQNTGELFF
TGTGCCAGCACCCAAAATACCGGGGAGCTGTTTTTT
>NA|14|TRBJ1-4|TRBV13|NA
CASSLRGAGEKLFF
TGTGCCAGCAGCTTACGGGGGGCTGGGGAAAAACTGTTTTTT
>TRBD1|14|TRBJ1-5|TRBV19|NA
CASTGQGGNQPQHF
TGTGCCAGTACTGGACAGGGTGGGAATCAGCCCCAGCATTTT
>NA|15|TRBJ2-3|TRBV5-6|NA
CASSPEYSSTDTQYF
TGTGCCAGCAGCCCGGAGTACTCAAGCACAGATACGCAGTATTTT
>NA|16|TRBJ2-7|TRBV24-1|NA
CATSDQTETGHYEQYF
TGTGCCACCAGTGATCAAACCGAGACAGGCCACTACGAGCAGTACTTC
>NA|14|TRBJ1-1|TRBV7-8|once
CASRIDMAATEAFF
TGTGCCAGCAGGATAGATATGGCGGCCACTGAAGCTTTCTTT
>TRBD2|17|TRBJ2-1|TRBV19|NA
CASSIVEASGKYNEQFF
TGTGCCAGTAGTATAGTGGAGGCTAGCGGCAAATACAATGAGCAGTTCTTC
>NA|17|TRBJ1-2|TRBV19|few
CASTLLPAQGGNYGYTF
TGTGCCAGTACTCTCCTTCCGGCGCAGGGAGGAAACTATGGCTACACCTTC
>TRBD2|18|TRBJ2-1|TRBV5-1|once
CASSLAASGISSYNEQFF
TGCGCCAGCAGCTTGGCGGCTAGCGGGATAAGCTCCTACAATGAGCAGTTCTTC
>NA|13|TRBJ2-7|TRBV7-9|NA
CASSFGALYEQYF
TGTGCCAGCAGCTTTGGGGCCCTCTACGAGCAGTACTTC
>TRBD1|16|TRBJ1-5|TRBV4-2|few
CASSPQTGLGDQPQHF
TGTGCCAGCAGCCCTCAGACAGGGCTGGGGGATCAGCCCCAGCATTTT
>TRBD2|18|TRBJ2-7|TRBV3-1/TRBV3-2|NA
CASSLGLLTSGRGYEQYF
TGTGCCAGCAGCCTCGGACTGCTGACTAGCGGGAGGGGATACGAGCAGTACTTC
>TRBD1|14|TRBJ2-1|TRBV5-1|once
CASKTDRDYNEQFF
TGCGCCAGCAAAACGGACAGGGATTACAATGAGCAGTTCTTC
>NA|16|TRBJ1-2|TRBV28|few
CASSRTDRPLNYGYTF
TGTGCCAGCAGTAGGACAGATCGCCCGCTTAACTATGGCTACACCTTC
>NA|17|TRBJ2-2|TRBV9|once
CASSALSHPSNTGELFF
TGTGCCAGCAGCGCGCTTAGCCATCCCTCTAACACCGGGGAGCTGTTTTTT
>TRBD1|14|TRBJ1-6|TRBV11-2|NA
CASSLQGENSPLHF
TGTGCCAGCAGCTTACAGGGGGAGAATTCACCCCTCCACTTT
>TRBD2|16|TRBJ2-3|TRBV10-3|NA
CAISGIAGASTDTQYF
TGTGCCATCAGTGGGATAGCGGGAGCTAGCACAGATACGCAGTATTTT
>TRBD2|19|TRBJ2-1|TRBV5-1|NA
CASSLEGLAGGSVQNEQFF
TGCGCCAGCAGCTTAGAGGGACTAGCGGGAGGGTCGGTTCAGAATGAGCAGTTCTTC
>TRBD2|15|TRBJ2-3|TRBV19|NA
CASSPWGPGGDTQYF
TGTGCCAGTAGCCCTTGGGGTCCGGGGGGAGATACGCAGTATTTT
>NA|14|TRBJ1-2|TRBV7-2|NA
CASSLDRNNYGYTF
TGTGCCAGCAGCTTAGACAGGAACAACTATGGCTACACCTTC
>TRBD1|14|TRBJ2-7|TRBV27|NA
CASRRGQGGREQYF
TGTGCCAGCCGGAGGGGACAGGGAGGGAGAGAGCAGTACTTC
>NA|13|TRBJ2-5|TRBV11-2|NA
CASSLGPQETQYF
TGTGCCAGCAGCTTAGGTCCACAAGAGACCCAGTACTTC
>TRBD1|14|TRBJ1-2|TRBV7-2|NA
CASSVGDRAYGYTF
TGTGCCAGCAGCGTAGGGGACAGAGCCTATGGCTACACCTTC
>NA|16|TRBJ1-4|TRBV11-2|NA
CASSLLAGSPLEKLFF
TGTGCCAGCAGCTTACTAGCCGGGTCTCCCCTTGAAAAACTGTTTTTT
>NA|17|TRBJ1-1|TRBV5-4|NA
CASNGGGAIGSLTEAFF
TGTGCCAGCAACGGTGGGGGGGCAATAGGGAGTTTGACTGAAGCTTTCTTT
>NA|11|TRBJ1-1|TRBV30|NA
CAWSLDSEAFF
TGTGCCTGGAGCCTGGACAGTGAAGCTTTCTTT
>TRBD2|14|TRBJ2-7|TRBV6-5|NA
CASTGTRASGEQYF
TGTGCCAGCACGGGGACTAGGGCCTCCGGGGAGCAGTACTTC
>NA|15|TRBJ1-5|TRBV24-1|once
CATSRGDGGDQPQHF
TGTGCCACCAGTAGAGGGGATGGGGGGGATCAGCCCCAGCATTTT
>NA|15|TRBJ1-2|TRBV29-1|few
CSAPLCQGGGCGYTF
TGCAGCGCCCCGCTGTGTCAGGGTGGGGGCTGTGGCTACACCTTC
>TRBD2|18|TRBJ2-5|TRBV4-2|NA
CASSQGDLRLAGGLGQYF
TGTGCCAGCAGCCAAGGGGACCTACGACTAGCGGGAGGGCTGGGCCAGTACTTC
>TRBD1|14|TRBJ1-2|TRBV7-6|few
CASSPRDRGNGYTF
TGTGCCAGCAGCCCCCGGGACAGGGGGAATGGCTACACCTTC
>NA|15|TRBJ2-3|TRBV29-1|few
CSVESEAGGTDTQYF
TGCAGCGTTGAATCCGAGGCAGGGGGCACAGATACGCAGTATTTT
>NA|13|TRBJ2-7|TRBV2|NA
CASSDIAKYEQYF
TGTGCCAGCAGTGATATAGCGAAATACGAGCAGTACTTC
>TRBD2|16|TRBJ2-3|TRBV7-9|NA
CASSRLRGGGTDTQYF
TGTGCCAGCAGCCGATTGCGCGGGGGAGGCACAGATACGCAGTATTTT
>NA|14|TRBJ1-1|TRBV4-2|NA
CASSQEFRGTEAFF
TGTGCCAGCAGCCAAGAATTTCGGGGGACTGAAGCTTTCTTT
>TRBD1|14|TRBJ1-1|TRBV6-5|NA
CASLPGTGTNQAFF
TGTGCCAGCCTCCCCGGGACAGGCACGAACCAAGCTTTCTTT
>NA|13|TRBJ2-2|TRBV24-1|NA
CATSGEGAGELFF
TGTGCCACCAGTGGAGAGGGGGCCGGGGAGCTGTTTTTT
>NA|15|TRBJ1-3|TRBV11-2|NA
CASSFQDYSGNTIYF
TGTGCCAGCAGCTTTCAGGACTACTCTGGAAACACCATATATTTT
>NA|14|TRBJ2-3|TRBV19|few
CASTSNPVTDTQYF
TGTGCCAGTACAAGTAACCCGGTCACAGATACGCAGTATTTT
>TRBD2|15|TRBJ2-5|TRBV5-8|NA
CASSEGLAGVETQYF
TGTGCCAGCAGCGAGGGACTAGCGGGAGTAGAGACCCAGTACTTC
>NA|13|TRBJ1-1|TRBV25-1|NA
CASSLRTNTEAFF
TGTGCCAGCAGTTTGCGAACGAACACTGAAGCTTTCTTT
>TRBD2|17|TRBJ2-5|TRBV19|NA
CASKPGVLAGGQETQYF
TGTGCCAGTAAACCGGGGGTGCTAGCGGGAGGTCAGGAGACCCAGTACTTC
>TRBD2|17|TRBJ2-1|TRBV5-4|NA
CASSLASGRATYNEQFF
TGTGCCAGCAGCTTGGCGAGCGGGAGGGCCACCTACAATGAGCAGTTCTTC
>NA|16|TRBJ2-7|TRBV5-8|NA
CASSLYLSGYSYEQYF
TGTGCCAGCAGCTTATACCTTAGCGGATACTCCTACGAGCAGTACTTC
>TRBD1|14|TRBJ2-7|TRBV19|few
CASSGTGFSYEQYF
TGTGCCAGTAGCGGGACAGGGTTCTCCTACGAGCAGTACTTC
>TRBD2|14|TRBJ2-1|TRBV18|NA
CASSDTSGSRVQFF
TGTGCCAGCTCAGATACTAGCGGGAGCAGGGTGCAGTTCTTC
>NA|17|TRBJ1-5|TRBV18|NA
CASSNMTRVYSNQPQHF
TGTGCCAGCTCAAATATGACCAGGGTTTATAGCAATCAGCCCCAGCATTTT
>NA|13|TRBJ2-1|TRBV3-1/TRBV3-2|NA
CASSQAPWLEQFF
TGTGCCAGCAGCCAAGCTCCGTGGCTTGAGCAGTTCTTC